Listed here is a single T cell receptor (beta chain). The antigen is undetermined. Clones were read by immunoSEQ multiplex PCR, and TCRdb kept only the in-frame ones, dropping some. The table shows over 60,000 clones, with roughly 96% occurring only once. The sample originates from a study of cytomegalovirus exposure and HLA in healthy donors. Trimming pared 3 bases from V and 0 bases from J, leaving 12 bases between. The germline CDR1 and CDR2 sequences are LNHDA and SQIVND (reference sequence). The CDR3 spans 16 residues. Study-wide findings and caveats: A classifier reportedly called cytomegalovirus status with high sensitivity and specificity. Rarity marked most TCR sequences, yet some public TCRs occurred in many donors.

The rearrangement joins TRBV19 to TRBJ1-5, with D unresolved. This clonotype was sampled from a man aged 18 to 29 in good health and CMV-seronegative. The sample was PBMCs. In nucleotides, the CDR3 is TGTGCCAGTAGTATTGGGAGCCCCCATAGCAATCAGCCCCAGCATTTT. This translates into CASSIGSPHSNQPQHF.